This entry features one TCR beta chain sequence. No antigen is known for it. The sample belongs to a study of OX40 agonist ivuxolimab in advanced cancers. About the research overall: The dose-escalation cohort was over 65% male, with a mean age of 60 years, ranging roughly 20 to 90. Of the participants, roughly 40% had some prior anti-PD-1, anti-PD-L1 or anti-CTLA-4 therapy, which was allowed. Partial responses occurred in three patients (one hepatocellular carcinoma, two cutaneous melanoma).

Some clones are missing from TCRdb's copy, which holds only in-frame ones; the method was immunoSEQ multiplex PCR. The repertoire includes approximately 70,000 clones, 85% to 90% of them detected once, and under 3% sits in the top ten. Study-level findings and limits: Near-lowest levels of clonal expansion characterized partial responders at 0.1-3.0 mg/kg.

The CDR3 has 17 amino acids. CDR1 is SGHRS and CDR2 is YFSETQ in the germline V gene. With 3 bases removed from V and 5 bases from J, the gap between germline ends came to 22 bases. The specimen was CD4+ or CD8+ T cells sorted from blood, collected in a trial of the OX40 agonist ivuxolimab. The J gene is TRBJ2-3, the V gene TRBV5-1, with D possibly being TRBD1 or TRBD2 (6 bases each). The receptor was isolated from an adult with an advanced solid tumor such as melanoma, head and neck, liver or kidney cancer. CDR3 protein: CASSSPGPGAGGDTQYF. The DNA for the CDR3 is TGCGCCAGCAGCTCCCCCGGGCCGGGGGCAGGTGGAGATACGCAGTATTTT.